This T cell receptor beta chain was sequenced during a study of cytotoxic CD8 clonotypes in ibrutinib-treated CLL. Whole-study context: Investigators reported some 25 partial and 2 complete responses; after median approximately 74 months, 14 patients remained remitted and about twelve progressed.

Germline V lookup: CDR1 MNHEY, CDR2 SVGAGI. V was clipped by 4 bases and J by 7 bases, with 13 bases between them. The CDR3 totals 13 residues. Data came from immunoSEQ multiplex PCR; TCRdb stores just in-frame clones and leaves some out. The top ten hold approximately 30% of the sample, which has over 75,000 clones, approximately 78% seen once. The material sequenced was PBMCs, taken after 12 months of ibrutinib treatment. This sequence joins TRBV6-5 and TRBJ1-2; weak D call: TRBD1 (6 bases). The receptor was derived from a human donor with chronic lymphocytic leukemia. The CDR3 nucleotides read TGTGCCAGCAGTTTCGTCAGGGGAGGTGGCTACACCTTC. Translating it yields CASSFVRGGGYTF.